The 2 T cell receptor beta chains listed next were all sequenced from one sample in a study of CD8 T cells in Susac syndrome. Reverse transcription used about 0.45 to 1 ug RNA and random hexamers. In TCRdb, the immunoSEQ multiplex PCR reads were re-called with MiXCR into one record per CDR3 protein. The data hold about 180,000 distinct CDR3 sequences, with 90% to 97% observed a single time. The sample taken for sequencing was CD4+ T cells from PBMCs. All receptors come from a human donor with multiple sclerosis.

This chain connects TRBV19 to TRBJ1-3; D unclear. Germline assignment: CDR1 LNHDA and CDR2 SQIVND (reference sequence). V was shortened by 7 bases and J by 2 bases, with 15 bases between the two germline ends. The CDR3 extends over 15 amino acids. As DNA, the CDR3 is TGTGCCAGTATGGCTACGGGGAGTACTGGAAACACCATATATTTT. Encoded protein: CASMATGSTGNTIYF.

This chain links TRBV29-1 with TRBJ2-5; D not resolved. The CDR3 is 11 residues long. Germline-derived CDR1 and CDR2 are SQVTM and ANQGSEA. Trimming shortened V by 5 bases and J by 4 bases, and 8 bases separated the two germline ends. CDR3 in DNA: TGCAGCGTTACTCGGAGAGAGACCCAGTACTTC. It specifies CSVTRRETQYF.